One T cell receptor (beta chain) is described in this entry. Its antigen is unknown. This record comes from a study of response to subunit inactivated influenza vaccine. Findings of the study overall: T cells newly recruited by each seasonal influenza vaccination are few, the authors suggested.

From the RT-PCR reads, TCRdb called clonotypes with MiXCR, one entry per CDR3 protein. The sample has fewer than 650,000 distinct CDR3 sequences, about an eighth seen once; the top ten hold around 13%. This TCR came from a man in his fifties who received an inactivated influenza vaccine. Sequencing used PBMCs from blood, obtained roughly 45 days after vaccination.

The CDR3 spells CASSQEGSRELETQYF. The CDR3 nucleotides are TGTGCCAGCAGCCAAGAGGGTTCGAGGGAATTGGAGACCCAGTACTTC. V gene TRBV14 combines with J gene TRBJ2-5, with a possible D match to TRBD2 (5 bases). In germline, CDR1 is SGHDN, CDR2 FVKESK. The V end was cut by 0 bases, the J end by 5 bases, with 16 bases between. The CDR3 has 16 amino acids.